This TCR beta chain was documented in a study of blood T cells in healthy people across ages. Alongside a J-beta primer mix, a sample-barcoded 5' primer served in a second PCR lasting about 7 to 12 cycles. TCRdb re-analysed the 5' RACE reads in MiXCR, keeping a single row per CDR3 protein. The sample yields about 1,500,000 distinct CDR3 sequences, 42% seen once. This clonotype was seen only a few times. This clonotype originated in a woman between 18 and 29 years old in good health. The sequencing sample was made of blood.

DNA of the CDR3: TGTGCCAGCAGTTCCCTCGGGAGGCGGGAGCAGTACTTC. Protein: CASSSLGRREQYF. The chain combines TRBV27 with TRBJ2-7, with 7 bases lining up with TRBD2. The CDR3 totals 13 residues. Trimming cost V 4 bases and J 7 bases; bases outside gene matches: 7. The germline V gene encodes CDR1 MNHEY and CDR2 SMNVEV (reference sequence).